The clone carrying this TCR beta chain was seen a single time. These data belong to a study of cytomegalovirus exposure and HLA in healthy donors. Data came from immunoSEQ multiplex PCR; TCRdb stores just in-frame clones and leaves some out. The data show 110,000 or so clones, around 89% seen once. This CDR3 region has 15 residues. With V trimmed by 5 bases and J by 7 bases, 7 bases remained unmatched. Germline CDR1 and CDR2: SGHTA and FQGNSA. The rearrangement links TRBV7-2 to TRBJ1-6; 8 nucleotides agree with TRBD1. The sequencing input was PBMCs. The sequence was collected from a man in his late teens or twenties in good health and CMV-seronegative. This CDR3 reads CASSPQRTGNSPLHF. The CDR3 DNA follows: TGTGCCAGCAGCCCCCAACGGACAGGGAATTCACCCCTCCACTTT. Full variable domain (remainder filled in from reference TRBV7-2 and TRBJ1-6): GAGVSQSPSNKVTEKGKDVELRCDPISGHTALYWYRQSLGQGLEFLIYFQGNSAPDKSGLPSDRFSAERTGGSVSTLTIQRTQQEDSAVYLCASSPQRTGNSPLHFGNGTRLTVT.